The rows below give T cell receptor beta chains drawn from one sample of a study of T cells in Graves' hyperthyroidism and ophthalmopathy. MiXCR, run by TCRdb on the multiplex PCR reads, gives a single entry per CDR3 protein. The table shows fewer than 350,000 distinct CDR3 sequences, with roughly 15% occurring only once. Sample: blood. The receptors derive from a woman in her forties or fifties with Graves' hyperthyroidism that later progressed to Graves' ophthalmopathy. Each CDR3 is given with its conserved first and last residue. The order of the fields is V gene, J gene, D gene, clone size, CDR3 protein, CDR3 DNA. The D gene is left open where the match is weak. Size is stated for part of the rows, as once, few or many counts, or as a class when the clone is expanded.

TRBV28	TRBJ2-7	TRBD1	many	CASSRIQGNYEQYF	TGTGCCAGCAGTCGCATACAGGGGAACTACGAGCAGTACTTC
TRBV3-1	TRBJ2-2	TRBD2	many	CASSQGLAGVGGELFF	TGTGCCAGCAGCCAAGGACTAGCGGGAGTCGGGGGGGAGCTGTTTTTT
TRBV5-1	TRBJ2-3	NA	medium-sized	CASQRGGSTDTQYF	TGCGCCAGCCAACGAGGGGGTAGCACAGATACGCAGTATTTT
TRBV19	TRBJ2-7	TRBD2	NA	CASMVSGGYEQYF	TGTGCCAGTATGGTTAGCGGGGGCTACGAGCAGTACTTC
TRBV6-2/TRBV6-3	TRBJ2-1	TRBD1	NA	CASSYGLQGGVQRSYSYNERFF	TGTGCCAGCAGTTACGGGCTACAGGGGGGAGTGCAAAGAAGTTACTCCTACAATGAGCGGTTCTTC
TRBV11-1	TRBJ2-7	TRBD2	many	CASSLAALAGAYEQYF	TGTGCCAGCAGCTTAGCCGCACTAGCGGGAGCCTACGAGCAGTACTTC
TRBV28	TRBJ2-7	NA	many	CASSVGDGTYEQYF	TGTGCCAGCAGTGTAGGGGATGGGACCTACGAGCAGTACTTC
TRBV5-1	TRBJ1-2	NA	few	CASSQRPGVGYGYTF	TGCGCCAGCAGCCAACGCCCGGGGGTAGGGTATGGCTACACCTTC
TRBV2	TRBJ2-1	NA	many	CASSNTGRNEQFF	TGTGCCAGCAGTAACACAGGTCGCAATGAGCAGTTCTTC
TRBV6-1	TRBJ2-2	NA	many	CASSGAPSGSGWELFF	TGTGCCAGCAGTGGAGCCCCTTCCGGTTCTGGGTGGGAGCTGTTTTTT
TRBV3-1	TRBJ1-5	NA	many	CASSQLLAGPQHF	TGTGCCAGCAGCCAGTTGCTCGCAGGGCCCCAGCATTTT
TRBV24-1	TRBJ1-5	NA	many	CATSDHRGSGNQPQHF	TGTGCCACCAGTGATCACCGGGGCTCGGGCAATCAGCCCCAGCATTTT
TRBV12-3/TRBV12-4	TRBJ1-5	NA	NA	CASSLQVSSISSNQPQHF	TGTGCCAGCAGTTTACAGGTGTCCTCCATTAGTAGCAATCAGCCCCAGCATTTT
TRBV7-8	TRBJ1-5	NA	many	CASSLRGQGNPNQPQHF	TGTGCCAGCAGCCTTCGGGGGCAGGGGAACCCCAATCAGCCCCAGCATTTT
TRBV5-1	TRBJ2-5	TRBD1	NA	CASSFGNGQGQETQYF	TGCGCCAGCAGCTTCGGAAACGGACAGGGACAAGAGACCCAGTACTTC
TRBV18	TRBJ2-1	TRBD2	few	CASSPGGSFMDEQFF	TGTGCCAGCTCACCGGGCGGGAGTTTCATGGATGAGCAGTTCTTC
TRBV7-8	TRBJ2-7	TRBD2	many	CASSLAYRGDEQYF	TGTGCCAGCAGCTTAGCATATCGGGGGGACGAGCAGTACTTC
TRBV2	TRBJ2-1	NA	many	CASERDTLANEQFF	TGTGCCAGCGAGCGGGACACGCTGGCCAATGAGCAGTTCTTC
TRBV20-1	TRBJ2-1	NA	few	CSARVSWTAGGNEQFF	TGCAGTGCTAGAGTTTCGTGGACAGCCGGGGGGAATGAGCAGTTCTTC
TRBV19	TRBJ1-5	NA	NA	CASRDGLNQPQHF	TGTGCCAGCCGGGACGGACTCAATCAGCCCCAGCATTTT
TRBV4-1	TRBJ2-7	NA	NA	CASSQDETALYEQYF	TGCGCCAGCAGCCAAGATGAGACAGCCCTTTACGAGCAGTACTTC
TRBV5-5	TRBJ2-2	TRBD1	few	CASSSRLAGGGELFF	TGTGCCAGCAGCTCACGTTTAGCAGGGGGCGGGGAGCTGTTTTTT
TRBV20-1	TRBJ1-2	NA	NA	CSARDTGTAANYGYTF	TGCAGTGCTAGAGACACTGGGACGGCGGCTAACTATGGCTACACCTTC
TRBV5-1	TRBJ1-1	NA	many	CASRAKQGNTEAFF	TGCGCCAGCAGGGCGAAACAGGGGAACACTGAAGCTTTCTTT
TRBV5-1	TRBJ2-1	TRBD2	many	CASRPPGLALGGQFF	TGCGCCAGCAGGCCTCCGGGACTAGCGCTAGGGGGGCAGTTCTTC
TRBV28	TRBJ2-7	NA	many	CASSGRSTVGYEQYF	TGTGCCAGCAGTGGGCGGTCGACGGTCGGGTACGAGCAGTACTTC
TRBV20-1	TRBJ2-7	TRBD1	NA	CSARLSGQGISYEQYF	TGCAGTGCTAGACTCTCCGGACAGGGAATCTCCTACGAGCAGTACTTC
TRBV20-1	TRBJ2-1	NA	NA	CSARVFSYNEQFF	TGCAGCGCGCGGGTTTTCTCCTACAATGAGCAGTTCTTC
TRBV14	TRBJ2-2	NA	few	CASLGTGELFF	TGTGCCAGCCTCGGAACCGGGGAGCTGTTTTTT
TRBV27	TRBJ1-2	NA	many	CASSREGQNGYTF	TGTGCCAGCAGTCGTGAGGGTCAAAATGGCTACACCTTC
TRBV7-8	TRBJ2-3	TRBD2	NA	CASNVPGRGGFTDTQYF	TGTGCCAGCAACGTCCCAGGTCGGGGGGGGTTCACAGATACGCAGTATTTT
TRBV2	TRBJ2-4	TRBD2	many	CASSQSLASGRNIQYF	TGTGCCAGCAGTCAAAGCTTGGCTAGCGGGAGAAACATTCAGTACTTC
TRBV28	TRBJ2-7	TRBD2	NA	CASTSSSGRTYEQYF	TGTGCCAGCACCTCATCTAGCGGGAGGACCTACGAGCAGTACTTC